This TCR beta chain comes out of a study of OX40 agonist ivuxolimab in advanced cancers. Study findings and constraints: The 0.1-3.0 mg/kg partial responders had among the lowest clonal expansion.

About this clone: Its antigen is undetermined.

Generated by immunoSEQ multiplex PCR, the TCRdb table keeps only in-frame clones and is missing some. The table records tens of thousands of clones, over 70% of them present only once. Germline loops: CDR1 MNHNY, CDR2 SVGAGI (reference sequence). This CDR3 has 15 residues. J was trimmed by 6 bases and V by 2 bases; bases with no gene match: 5. Specimen: CD4+ or CD8+ T cells sorted from blood, collected in a trial of the OX40 agonist ivuxolimab. V gene TRBV6-6 combines with J gene TRBJ1-1; TRBD1 matches 11 bases. This TCR derives from an adult with an advanced solid tumor such as melanoma, head and neck, liver or kidney cancer. CDR3 in DNA: TGTGCCAGCAGTTACGGGACAGGGGGTCCCCCTGAAGCTTTCTTT. Translation: CASSYGTGGPPEAFF.